This T cell receptor beta chain was observed in a study of blood T cell repertoires in COVID-19. Profiling relied on immunoSEQ multiplex PCR, and the TCRdb table lists in-frame clones only, not all of them. The sample consists of about 180,000 clones, 80% to 90% of them appearing once. The CDR3 runs to 18 residues. Germline values: CDR1 SGDLS, CDR2 YYNGEE. Unmatched junction bases numbered 7, after V lost 4 bases and J lost 1 base. Sequencing was done on a sample of peripheral blood. The clonotype was recovered from a human donor with active or convalescent COVID-19. The donor label of this sample is uncertain. The chain has TRBV9 and TRBJ2-3; 15 nucleotides agree with TRBD2. The CDR3 region has the DNA TGTGCCAGCAGCCGTAGATGGACTAGCGGGGGGGGCACAGATACGCAGTATTTT. Its translation: CASSRRWTSGGGTDTQYF.